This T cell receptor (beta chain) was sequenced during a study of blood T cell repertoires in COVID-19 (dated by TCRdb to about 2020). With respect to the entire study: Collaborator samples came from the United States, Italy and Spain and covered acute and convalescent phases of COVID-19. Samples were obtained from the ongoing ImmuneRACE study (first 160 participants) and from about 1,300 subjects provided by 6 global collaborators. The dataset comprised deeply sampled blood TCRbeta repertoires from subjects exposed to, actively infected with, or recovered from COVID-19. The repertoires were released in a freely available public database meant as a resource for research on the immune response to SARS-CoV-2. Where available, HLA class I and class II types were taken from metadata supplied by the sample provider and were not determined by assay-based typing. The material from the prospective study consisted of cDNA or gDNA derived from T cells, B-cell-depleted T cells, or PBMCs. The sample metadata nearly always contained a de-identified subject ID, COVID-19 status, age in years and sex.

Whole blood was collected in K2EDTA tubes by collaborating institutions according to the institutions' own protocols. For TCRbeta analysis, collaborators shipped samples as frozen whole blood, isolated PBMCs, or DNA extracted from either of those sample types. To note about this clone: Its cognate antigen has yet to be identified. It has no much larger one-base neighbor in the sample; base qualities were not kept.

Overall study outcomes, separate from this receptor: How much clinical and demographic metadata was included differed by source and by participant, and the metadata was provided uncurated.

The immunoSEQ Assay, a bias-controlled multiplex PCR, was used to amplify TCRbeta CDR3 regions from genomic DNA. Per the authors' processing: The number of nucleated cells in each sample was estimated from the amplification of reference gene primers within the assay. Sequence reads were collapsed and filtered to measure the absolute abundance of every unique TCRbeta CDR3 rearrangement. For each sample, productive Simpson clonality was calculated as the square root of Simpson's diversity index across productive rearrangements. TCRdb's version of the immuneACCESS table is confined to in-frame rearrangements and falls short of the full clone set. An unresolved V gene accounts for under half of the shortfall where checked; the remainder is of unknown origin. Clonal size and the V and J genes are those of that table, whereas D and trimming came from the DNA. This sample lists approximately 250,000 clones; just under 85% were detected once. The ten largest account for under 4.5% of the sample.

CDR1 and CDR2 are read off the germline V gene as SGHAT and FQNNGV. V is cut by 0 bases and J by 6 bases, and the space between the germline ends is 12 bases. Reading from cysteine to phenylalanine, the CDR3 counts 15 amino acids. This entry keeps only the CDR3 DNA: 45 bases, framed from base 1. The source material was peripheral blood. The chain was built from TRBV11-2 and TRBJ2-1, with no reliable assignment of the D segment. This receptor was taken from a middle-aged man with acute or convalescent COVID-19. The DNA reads TGTGCCAGCAGCTTAGAGGTTGCGGCACTCAATGAGCAGTTCTTC. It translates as CASSLEVAALNEQFF.